The rows below give T cell receptor beta chains drawn from one sample of a study of cytomegalovirus exposure and HLA in healthy donors. Clones were sequenced by immunoSEQ multiplex PCR, and TCRdb holds only the in-frame ones, with some missing. The data contain 100,000 to 140,000 clones, approximately 84% of them seen just once; the ten biggest clones take up 2% to 2.5%. The material sequenced was PBMCs. These receptors were taken from a man aged 25-40 years in good health and CMV-seronegative. CDR3s include the opening cysteine and the closing phenylalanine or tryptophan. A D gene is named only where the DNA matches it firmly. Expanded clones are given a class, and other clones once, few, many or no size at all.

-	TRBD1	TRBV7-2	TRBJ1-2	TGTGCCAGCAGCTATGAATTGACAGGGAACTATGGCTACACCTTC	CASSYELTGNYGYTF
-	TRBD1	TRBV19	TRBJ1-6	TGTGCCAGTAGTCTCCGGGACAGTTATAATTCACCCCTCCACTTT	CASSLRDSYNSPLHF
-	-	TRBV30	TRBJ1-6	TGTGCCTGGGGACAGAATAATTCACCCCTCCACTTT	CAWGQNNSPLHF
-	TRBD2	TRBV7-2	TRBJ2-5	TGTGCCAGCAGTCCGACTAGCGGCCAAGAGACCCAGTACTTC	CASSPTSGQETQYF
-	-	TRBV7-9	TRBJ1-5	TGTGCCAGCAGCCCCGACATAGGCAATCAGCCCCAGCATTTT	CASSPDIGNQPQHF
-	-	TRBV2	TRBJ2-7	TGTGCCAGTAAACAGCCCACAGGGCTCGAGCAGTACTTC	CASKQPTGLEQYF
-	-	TRBV30	TRBJ2-2	TGTGCCTGGAGTGTGGCACAGAACACCGGGGAGCTGTTTTTT	CAWSVAQNTGELFF
-	-	TRBV29-1	TRBJ2-7	TGCAGCGTTACGACGGGCTCCTACGAGCAGTACTTC	CSVTTGSYEQYF
-	-	TRBV7-3	TRBJ2-1	TGTGCCAGCAGCCCCCGGGACAGCTTTCCTTCAATGATCGATGGGGGGCTGTTCTTC	CASSPRDSFPSMIDGGLFF
-	-	TRBV30	TRBJ2-3	TGTGCCTGGAATGCGGGGTCCACAGATACGCAGTATTTT	CAWNAGSTDTQYF
-	-	TRBV29-1	TRBJ1-2	TGCAGCGTTGAAGACTCGGGAAAGTGGAGCTACACCTTC	CSVEDSGKWSYTF
-	TRBD2	TRBV6-5	TRBJ2-7	TGTGCCAGCAGTCCGGCGGGGGGGGGCATGTACGAGCAGTACTTC	CASSPAGGGMYEQYF
-	-	TRBV2	TRBJ1-4	TGTGCCAGCAGTGAAGGGGGGGGCGTAAATGAAAAACTGTTTTTT	CASSEGGGVNEKLFF
-	-	TRBV2	TRBJ1-1	TGTGCCAGCACTACTGAAGCTTTCTTT	CASTTEAFF
-	-	TRBV7-6	TRBJ1-5	TGTGCCAGCAGCTCGGAACAGGGTTGGCCCCAGCATTTT	CASSSEQGWPQHF
-	TRBD1	TRBV18	TRBJ1-3	TGTGCCAGCTCACCGGACAGGGATACTGGAAACACCATATATTTT	CASSPDRDTGNTIYF
-	-	TRBV2	TRBJ2-7	TGTGCCAGCTTGAGTTACGAGCAGTACTTC	CASLSYEQYF
few	-	TRBV2	TRBJ1-4	TGTGCCAGCAGTGCCCAGGAAAAACTGTTTTTT	CASSAQEKLFF
-	TRBD1	TRBV30	TRBJ1-1	TGTGCCTGGAGGGGGACAGGGACGGTCGCTGAAGCTTTCTTT	CAWRGTGTVAEAFF
-	-	TRBV9	TRBJ1-5	TGTGCCAGCAGCGCTGCCGGGGGATCCAGGCAGCCCCAGCATTTT	CASSAAGGSRQPQHF
few	-	TRBV9	TRBJ2-7	TGTGCCAGCAGTGGTGAAACAGGGATCCGCGAGCAGTACTTC	CASSGETGIREQYF
-	TRBD1	TRBV6-1	TRBJ2-7	TGTGCCAGCAGGCCCCGGACAGGGGGCTACGAGCAGTACTTC	CASRPRTGGYEQYF
once	TRBD1	TRBV9	TRBJ2-3	TGTGCCAGCAGCCCCCGACAGGGGGTATTGACAGATACGCAGTATTTT	CASSPRQGVLTDTQYF
-	TRBD2	TRBV9	TRBJ2-3	TGTGCCAGCAGCCGTTACACTAGCGGAGGTCCAGATACGCAGTATTTT	CASSRYTSGGPDTQYF
few	-	TRBV25-1	TRBJ2-1	TGTGCCAGCAGCACCGACCGCGGGAACAGACCCGGCTACAATGAGCAGTTCTTC	CASSTDRGNRPGYNEQFF
-	TRBD2	TRBV18	TRBJ2-1	TGTGCCAGCTCACCAGGCAGGACGACGGGAGGGGGGGGCAATGAGCAGTTCTTC	CASSPGRTTGGGGNEQFF
-	-	TRBV5-1	TRBJ2-3	TGCGCCAGCACTTGGTCGGGGGATACGCAGTATTTT	CASTWSGDTQYF
-	-	TRBV11-2	TRBJ1-4	TGTGCCAGCAGCTTAGAGCAGGTTAATGAAAAACTGTTTTTT	CASSLEQVNEKLFF
-	-	TRBV6-5	TRBJ2-3	TGTGCCAGCAGCCGGCCAGGGAAAACAGATACGCAGTATTTT	CASSRPGKTDTQYF
-	-	TRBV11-2	TRBJ1-5	TGTGCCAGCAGCTTAGCGTCCCAGCCCCAGCATTTT	CASSLASQPQHF
-	TRBD1	TRBV12-5	TRBJ1-1	TGTGCTAGTGGAAGGGACAGCACAAACACTGAAGCTTTCTTT	CASGRDSTNTEAFF
-	-	TRBV28	TRBJ2-2	TGTGCCAGCAGTAGAACGGACTACCCAAAGCCCGGGGAGCTGTTTTTT	CASSRTDYPKPGELFF
-	TRBD2	TRBV5-1	TRBJ2-3	TGCGCCAGCAGCTTGGGGGCTAGCGGGAGGGCTGGCACAGATACGCAGTATTTT	CASSLGASGRAGTDTQYF